The 3 T cell receptor beta chains below were found in one sample sequenced in a study of cytomegalovirus exposure and HLA in healthy donors. The PCR contained 60 Vbeta and 13 Jbeta primers. The data were produced by immunoSEQ multiplex PCR, yet TCRdb's version contains in-frame clones alone and is incomplete. The sample yields 110,000 to 150,000 clones, around 75% seen once. Source material: PBMCs. The receptors were sampled from a woman aged 25 to 39 in good health and CMV-seronegative.

The chain's CDR3 is CASSIAGGRPAGYTF. The CDR3 DNA reads as TGTGCCAGTAGTATAGCTGGAGGGCGCCCTGCTGGCTACACCTTC. The V gene is TRBV19, the J gene TRBJ1-2; D is unclear. V dropped 1 base and J dropped 7 bases, with 16 bases sitting between them. CDR1 and CDR2 (germline): LNHDA, SQIVND (reference sequence). The CDR3 spans 15 residues.

This clone was seen a single time. The rearrangement joins TRBV28 to TRBJ1-3; D is uncertain. This CDR3 comprises 15 residues. CDR1 and CDR2 from the germline V gene are MDHEN and SYDVKM. Trimming left V 6 bases short and J 2 bases short, with 14 bases between. DNA for the CDR3: TGTGCCAGCAGAAGCCAACTTCTCCCTGGAAACACCATATATTTT. It translates to CASRSQLLPGNTIYF.

Written as DNA, the CDR3 is TGCGCCAGCAGCTTGGGACAGAGGCCGAACACCGGGGAGCTGTTTTTT. Its translation: CASSLGQRPNTGELFF. V gene TRBV5-1 combines with J gene TRBJ2-2; TRBD1 is a possible D gene (5 bases). Between the trimmed V and J ends, which lost 0 bases and 0 bases, there was a span of 9 bases. The CDR3 sequence is 16 residues long. CDR1 SGHRS and CDR2 YFSETQ come from the germline V gene.